The rows below give T cell receptor beta chains drawn from one sample of a study of T cells after yellow fever vaccination. TCRdb re-derived calls from the 5' RACE reads in MiXCR, one entry per CDR3 protein. The sample shows hundreds of thousands of distinct CDR3 sequences, roughly 8.7% of them seen only once. Sequences were derived from PBMCs, sampled on the day of the first yellow fever vaccination. These TCRs come from a man aged 18 to 29 who received the YFV17D yellow fever vaccine. Each CDR3 is given with its conserved first and last residue. The D gene is left open where the match is weak. Some rows have no size entry. The others give once, few or many, or a class for an expanded clone.

-	-	TRBV12-3/TRBV12-4	TRBJ1-1	TGTGCCAGCAGGTTGGACAACACTGAAGCTTTCTTT	CASRLDNTEAFF
-	many	TRBV19	TRBJ2-1	TGTGCCAGTAGGCTATTGGGGGATGATGAGCAGTTCTTC	CASRLLGDDEQFF
-	-	TRBV12-3/TRBV12-4	TRBJ1-1	TGTGCCAGCAGTTTGGAGGGCACCACTGAAGCTTTCTTT	CASSLEGTTEAFF
-	-	TRBV24-1	TRBJ2-3	TGTGCCACCAGTGATCAGTCAGATACGCAGTATTTT	CATSDQSDTQYF
-	few	TRBV12-3/TRBV12-4	TRBJ1-5	TGTGCCAGCAGTACGGGACGTAGGGGTAGCAATCAGCCCCAGCATTTT	CASSTGRRGSNQPQHF
-	-	TRBV7-2	TRBJ2-5	TGTGCCAGCAGCTTAGTGGGGGGGGGCCGGCAAGAGACCCAGTACTTC	CASSLVGGGRQETQYF
TRBD2	few	TRBV29-1	TRBJ2-5	TGCAGCGTGGGGACTAGCGGGGGAGTAGAGACCCAGTACTTC	CSVGTSGGVETQYF
-	few	TRBV30	TRBJ1-4	TGTGCCTGGAGTCCCCGGGAAAAACTGTTTTTT	CAWSPREKLFF
-	few	TRBV5-4	TRBJ1-1	TGTGCCAGCAGCCCCACGGGGAACGCTGAAGCTTTCTTT	CASSPTGNAEAFF
TRBD1	few	TRBV4-2	TRBJ1-2	TGTGCCAGCAGCCAAGGAGGCAGGGGGAACTATGGCTACACCTTC	CASSQGGRGNYGYTF
TRBD2	few	TRBV4-2	TRBJ2-5	TGTGCCAGCAGCCCTACCCGAGCGGGGGGGACTGGAGAGACCCAGTACTTC	CASSPTRAGGTGETQYF
TRBD1	few	TRBV7-3	TRBJ2-5	TGTGCCAGCAGTATTAGGGACAGAGGGACCCAGTACTTC	CASSIRDRGTQYF
TRBD2	-	TRBV28	TRBJ2-5	TGTGCCAGCAGCCCCGGGGGCGGGGGGCCGGGGACCCAGTACTTC	CASSPGGGGPGTQYF
-	few	TRBV30	TRBJ1-5	TGTGCCTGGAGTTCGGAGGGCAATCAGCCCCAGCATTTT	CAWSSEGNQPQHF
TRBD2	few	TRBV5-1	TRBJ2-1	TGCGCCAGCAGCTGGACCGGGACTACTTACAATGAGCAGTTCTTC	CASSWTGTTYNEQFF
-	many	TRBV7-9	TRBJ1-1	TGTGCCAGCAGCTCCCTCTCGAACACTGAAGCTTTCTTT	CASSSLSNTEAFF
TRBD1	many	TRBV4-1	TRBJ1-5	TGCGCCCGCCTAGGGGGCCCGGGACAGGGGGTATTTCAGCCCCAGCATTTT	CARLGGPGQGVFQPQHF
-	many	TRBV5-5	TRBJ1-1	TGTGCCAGCAGCAAGGGACGGGCCAACACTGAAGCTTTCTTT	CASSKGRANTEAFF
-	many	TRBV7-2	TRBJ1-1	TGTGCCAGCAGCTTCAGGGACCCTGAAGCTTTCTTT	CASSFRDPEAFF
TRBD1	-	TRBV7-8	TRBJ1-1	TGTGCCAGCAGCTTAGTCGGACAGGGGGAAGCTTTCTTT	CASSLVGQGEAFF
TRBD2	-	TRBV6-2/TRBV6-3	TRBJ2-7	TGTGCCAGCAGTCCCGGGACTAGCGGGGCCCGGTGGGAGCAGTACTTC	CASSPGTSGARWEQYF
-	-	TRBV25-1	TRBJ2-3	TGTGCCAGCAGTGAATTTAGGGTCGGGGAATACACAGATACGCAGTATTTT	CASSEFRVGEYTDTQYF
TRBD1	-	TRBV7-2	TRBJ1-3	TGTGCCAGCAGCACGGACAGGGTCTCTGGAAACACCATATATTTT	CASSTDRVSGNTIYF
-	many	TRBV7-9	TRBJ1-1	TGTGCCAGCAGCTTATGGGGGCGGATAACCATGAACACTGAAGCTTTCTTT	CASSLWGRITMNTEAFF
TRBD2	few	TRBV19	TRBJ2-1	TGTGCCAGTAGTATACTAGCGGGGACCAACAATGAGCAGTTCTTC	CASSILAGTNNEQFF
-	many	TRBV4-1	TRBJ2-7	TGCGCCAGCAGCCAAGATTGGCCCGGGTCCTACGAGCAGTACTTC	CASSQDWPGSYEQYF
TRBD1	few	TRBV6-2/TRBV6-3	TRBJ1-2	TGTGCCAGCAGTACAGGGGACGGCTACACCTTC	CASSTGDGYTF
-	-	TRBV4-2	TRBJ2-7	TGTGCCAGCAGCCAAGATGCGCAGTCCTACGAGCAGTACTTC	CASSQDAQSYEQYF
TRBD1	many	TRBV28	TRBJ2-3	TGTGCCAGCAGTTTAATGAGGGGGCCTAGCACAGATACGCAGTATTTT	CASSLMRGPSTDTQYF
-	few	TRBV7-2	TRBJ1-2	TGTGCCAGCAGCCCATACATCAACTATGGCTACACCTTC	CASSPYINYGYTF
-	few	TRBV7-9	TRBJ2-7	TGTGCCAGCAGCTCGGCAGGGGTGTTCGGCGACGAGCAGTACTTC	CASSSAGVFGDEQYF
TRBD2	few	TRBV5-1	TRBJ2-5	TGCGCCAGCAGCGGCGGGGGGGAGTGGGAGACCCAGTACTTC	CASSGGGEWETQYF
-	-	TRBV15	TRBJ2-7	TGTGCCACCAGCAGTAGGGTACTGGGTTCCTACGAGCAGTACTTC	CATSSRVLGSYEQYF
TRBD2	-	TRBV27	TRBJ2-1	TGTGCCAGCACCTTAGCGGGGCCCTACAATGAGCAGTTCTTC	CASTLAGPYNEQFF
TRBD1	few	TRBV12-3/TRBV12-4	TRBJ2-3	TGTGCCAGCAGTTGGGGCGACAGGGGTGGGGATACGCAGTATTTT	CASSWGDRGGDTQYF
-	many	TRBV28	TRBJ1-2	TGTGCCAGCAGATTGGTGACAGGTCGCTATGGCTACACCTTC	CASRLVTGRYGYTF
-	few	TRBV9	TRBJ2-3	TGTGCCAGCAGCGTTGGGACTGCGGCAGATACGCAGTATTTT	CASSVGTAADTQYF